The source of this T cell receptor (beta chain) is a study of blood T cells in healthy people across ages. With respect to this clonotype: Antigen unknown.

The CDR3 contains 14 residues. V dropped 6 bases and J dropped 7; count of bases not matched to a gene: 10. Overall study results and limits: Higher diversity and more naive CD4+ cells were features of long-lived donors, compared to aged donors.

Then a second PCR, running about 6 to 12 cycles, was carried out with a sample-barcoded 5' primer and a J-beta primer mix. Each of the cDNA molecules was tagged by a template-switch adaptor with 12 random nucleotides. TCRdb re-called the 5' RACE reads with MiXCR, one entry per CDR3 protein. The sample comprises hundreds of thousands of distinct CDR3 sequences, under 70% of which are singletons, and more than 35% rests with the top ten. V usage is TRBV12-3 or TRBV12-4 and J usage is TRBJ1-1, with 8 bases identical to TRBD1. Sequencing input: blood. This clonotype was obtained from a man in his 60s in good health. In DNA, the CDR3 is TGTGCCAGCAGCACCCACCTGGGGACAGGTGAAGCTTTCTTT. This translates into CASSTHLGTGEAFF.